What follows is one T cell receptor (beta chain) and its context. The authors extracted RNA and reverse transcribed it into cDNA as the sequencing template. Method: immunoSEQ multiplex PCR; TCRdb's copy keeps in-frame clones and lacks some. The sample records approximately 59,000 clones, about half being singletons. This CDR3 has 13 amino acids. V was trimmed by 5 bases and J by 4 bases, leaving 9 bases between them. CDR1 and CDR2 (germline): SGHVS, FNYEAQ. The data belong to a study of CD8+ T cells in alopecia areata. Study summary: Oral tofacitinib, 5 to 10 mg twice daily, was given in an open-label trial.

This specimen consisted of CD8+ T cells sorted from blood, obtained at week 0. This sequence was found in a human donor with alopecia areata. This chain connects TRBV7-6 to TRBJ2-1; D is undetermined. CDR3 in amino acids: CASSPTVYNEQFF. CDR3 in DNA: TGTGCCAGCAGCCCGACTGTATACAATGAGCAGTTCTTC.